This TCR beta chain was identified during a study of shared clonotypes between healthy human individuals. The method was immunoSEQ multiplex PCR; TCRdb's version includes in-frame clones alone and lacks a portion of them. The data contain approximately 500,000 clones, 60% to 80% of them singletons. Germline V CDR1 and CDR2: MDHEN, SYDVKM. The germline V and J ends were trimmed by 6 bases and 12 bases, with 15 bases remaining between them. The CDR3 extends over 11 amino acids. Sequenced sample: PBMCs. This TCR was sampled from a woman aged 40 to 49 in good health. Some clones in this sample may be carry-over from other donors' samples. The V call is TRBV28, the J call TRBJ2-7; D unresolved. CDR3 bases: TGTGCCAGCAGCACCTCAGTTGGTTGGTACTTC. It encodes CASSTSVGWYF.